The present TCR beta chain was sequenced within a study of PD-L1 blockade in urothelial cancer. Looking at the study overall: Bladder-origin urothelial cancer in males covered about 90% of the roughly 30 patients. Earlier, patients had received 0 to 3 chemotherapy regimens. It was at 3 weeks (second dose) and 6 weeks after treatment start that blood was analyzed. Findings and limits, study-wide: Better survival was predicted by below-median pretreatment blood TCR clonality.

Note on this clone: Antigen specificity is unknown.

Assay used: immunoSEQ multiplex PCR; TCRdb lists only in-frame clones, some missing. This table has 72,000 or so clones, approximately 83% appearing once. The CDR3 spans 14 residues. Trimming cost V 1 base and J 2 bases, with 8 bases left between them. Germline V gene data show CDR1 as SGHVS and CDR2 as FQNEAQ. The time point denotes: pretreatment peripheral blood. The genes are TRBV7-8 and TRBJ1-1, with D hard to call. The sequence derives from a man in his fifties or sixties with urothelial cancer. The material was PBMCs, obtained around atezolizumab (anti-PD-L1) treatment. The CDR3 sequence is CASSLVAANTEAFF. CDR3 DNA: TGTGCCAGCAGCTTAGTGGCGGCAAACACTGAAGCTTTCTTT. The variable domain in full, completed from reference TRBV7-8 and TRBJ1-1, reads GAGVSQSPRYKVAKRGQDVALRCDPISGHVSLFWYQQALGQGPEFLTYFQNEAQLDKSGLPSDRFFAERPEGSVSTLKIQRTQQEDSAVYLCASSLVAANTEAFFGQGTRLTVV.